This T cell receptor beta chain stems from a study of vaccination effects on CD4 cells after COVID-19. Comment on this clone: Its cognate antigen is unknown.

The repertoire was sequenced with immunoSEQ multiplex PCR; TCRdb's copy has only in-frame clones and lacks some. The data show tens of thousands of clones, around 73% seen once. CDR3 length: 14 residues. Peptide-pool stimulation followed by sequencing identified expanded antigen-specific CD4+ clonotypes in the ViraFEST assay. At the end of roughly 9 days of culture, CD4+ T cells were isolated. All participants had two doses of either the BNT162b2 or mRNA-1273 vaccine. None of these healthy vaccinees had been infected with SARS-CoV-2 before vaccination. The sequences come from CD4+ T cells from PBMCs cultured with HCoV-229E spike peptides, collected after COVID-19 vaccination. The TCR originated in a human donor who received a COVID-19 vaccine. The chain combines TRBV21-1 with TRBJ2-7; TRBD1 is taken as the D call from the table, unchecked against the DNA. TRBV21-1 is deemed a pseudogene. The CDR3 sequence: CASSKGQGRSEQYV. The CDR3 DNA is TGTGCCAGCAGCAAGGGACAGGGGAGGAGCGAGCAGTACGTC.